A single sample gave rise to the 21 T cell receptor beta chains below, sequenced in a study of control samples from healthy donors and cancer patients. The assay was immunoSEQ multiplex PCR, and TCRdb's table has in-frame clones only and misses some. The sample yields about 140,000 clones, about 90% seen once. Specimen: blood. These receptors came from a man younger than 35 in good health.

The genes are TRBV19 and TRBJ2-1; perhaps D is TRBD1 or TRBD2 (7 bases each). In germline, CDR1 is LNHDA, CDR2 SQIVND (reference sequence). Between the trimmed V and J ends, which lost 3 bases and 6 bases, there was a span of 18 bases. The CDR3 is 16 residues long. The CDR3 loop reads CASSIVAGGVRNEQFF. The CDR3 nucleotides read TGTGCCAGTAGTATCGTCGCAGGGGGGGTTCGCAATGAGCAGTTCTTC.

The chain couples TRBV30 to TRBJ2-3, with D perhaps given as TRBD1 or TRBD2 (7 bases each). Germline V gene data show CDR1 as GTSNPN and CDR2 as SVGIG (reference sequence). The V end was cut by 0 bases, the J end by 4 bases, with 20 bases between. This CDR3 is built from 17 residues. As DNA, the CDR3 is TGTGCCTGGAGTGTTGCCCTTGAGGGAGGGGGCGCAGATACGCAGTATTTT. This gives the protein CAWSVALEGGGADTQYF. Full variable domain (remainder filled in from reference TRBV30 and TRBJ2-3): SQTIHQWPATLVQPVGSPLSLECTVEGTSNPNLYWYRQAAGRGLQLLFYSVGIGQISSEVPQNLSASRPQDRQFILSSKKLLLSDSGFYLCAWSVALEGGGADTQYFGPGTRLTVL.

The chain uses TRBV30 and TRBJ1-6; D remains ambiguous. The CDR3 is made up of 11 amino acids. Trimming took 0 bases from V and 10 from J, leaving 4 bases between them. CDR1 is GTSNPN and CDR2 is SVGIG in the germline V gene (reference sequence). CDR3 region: CAWSVKSPLHF. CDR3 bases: TGTGCCTGGAGTGTGAAATCACCCCTCCACTTT.

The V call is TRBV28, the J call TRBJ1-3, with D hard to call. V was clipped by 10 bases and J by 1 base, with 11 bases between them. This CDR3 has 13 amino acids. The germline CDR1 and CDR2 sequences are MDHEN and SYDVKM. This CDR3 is CATSPTSGNTIYF. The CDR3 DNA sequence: TGTGCCACCAGCCCGACTTCTGGAAACACCATATATTTT.

The CDR3 is CASSQDGSGEKLFF. CDR3 coding DNA: TGTGCCAGCAGCCAAGACGGTTCTGGAGAAAAACTGTTTTTT. The chain employs TRBV5-5 and TRBJ1-4; D gene ambiguous. The CDR3 sequence is 14 residues long. Germline V gives CDR1 SGHKS, CDR2 YYEKEE (reference sequence). Trimming took off 4 bases at V and 8 bases at J, with 15 bases between the two ends.

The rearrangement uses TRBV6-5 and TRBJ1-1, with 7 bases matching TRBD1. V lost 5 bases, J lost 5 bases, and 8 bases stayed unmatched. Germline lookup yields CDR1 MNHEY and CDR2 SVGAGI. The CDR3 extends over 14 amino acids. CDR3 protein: CASSTHRGRTEAFF. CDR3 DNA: TGTGCCAGCAGTACTCACAGGGGTAGAACTGAAGCTTTCTTT.

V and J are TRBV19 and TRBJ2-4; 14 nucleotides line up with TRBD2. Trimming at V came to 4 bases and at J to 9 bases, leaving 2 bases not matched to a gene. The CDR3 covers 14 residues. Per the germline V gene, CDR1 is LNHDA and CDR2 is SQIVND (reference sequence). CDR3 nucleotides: TGTGCCAGTAGTACAGGGACTAGCGGGGGCATTCAGTACTTC. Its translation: CASSTGTSGGIQYF. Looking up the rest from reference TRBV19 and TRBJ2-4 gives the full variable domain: DGGITQSPKYLFRKEGQNVTLSCEQNLNHDAMYWYRQDPGQGLRLIYYSQIVNDFQKGDIAEGYSVSREKKESFPLTVTSAQKNPTAFYLCASSTGTSGGIQYFGAGTRLSVL.

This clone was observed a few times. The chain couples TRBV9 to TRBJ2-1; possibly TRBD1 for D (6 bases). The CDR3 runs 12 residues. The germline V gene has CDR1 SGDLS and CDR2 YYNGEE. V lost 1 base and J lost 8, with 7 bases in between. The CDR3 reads CASSVQGHEQFF. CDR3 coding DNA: TGTGCCAGCAGCGTACAGGGGCATGAGCAGTTCTTC.

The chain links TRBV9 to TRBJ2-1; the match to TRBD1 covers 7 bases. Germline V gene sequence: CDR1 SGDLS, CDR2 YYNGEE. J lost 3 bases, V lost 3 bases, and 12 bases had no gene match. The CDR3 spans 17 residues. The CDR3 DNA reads TGTGCCAGCAGCGCCTCGACAACAGGGGCTTTCTACAATGAGCAGTTCTTC. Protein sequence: CASSASTTGAFYNEQFF.

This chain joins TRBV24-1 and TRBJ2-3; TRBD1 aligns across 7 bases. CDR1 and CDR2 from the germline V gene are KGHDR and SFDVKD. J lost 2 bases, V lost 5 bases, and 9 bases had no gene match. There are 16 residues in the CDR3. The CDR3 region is CATSARDRAYTDTQYF. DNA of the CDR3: TGTGCCACCAGTGCCAGGGACAGAGCCTACACAGATACGCAGTATTTT.

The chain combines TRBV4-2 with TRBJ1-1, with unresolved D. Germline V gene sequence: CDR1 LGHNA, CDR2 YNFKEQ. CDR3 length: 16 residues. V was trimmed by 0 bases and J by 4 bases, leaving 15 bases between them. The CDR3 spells CASSQELSLSGTEAFF. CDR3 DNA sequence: TGTGCCAGCAGCCAAGAATTGAGCCTCTCGGGCACTGAAGCTTTCTTT.

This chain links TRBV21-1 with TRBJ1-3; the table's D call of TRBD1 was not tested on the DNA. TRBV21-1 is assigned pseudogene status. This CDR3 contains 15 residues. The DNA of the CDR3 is TGTGCCAGCAGCAAAGGGACAGGGAGAGGAAACACCATATATTTT. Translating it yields CASSKGTGRGNTIYF.

The CDR3 nucleotides read TGCGCCAGCAGCCAAGGTGTGGGAACAGATACGCAGTATTTT. This encodes CASSQGVGTDTQYF. The chain employs TRBV4-3 and TRBJ2-3; D not resolved. V shed 1 base and J shed 3 bases, with 8 bases lying between them. The CDR3 covers 14 residues. Germline V gene data show CDR1 as LGHNA and CDR2 as YSLEER.

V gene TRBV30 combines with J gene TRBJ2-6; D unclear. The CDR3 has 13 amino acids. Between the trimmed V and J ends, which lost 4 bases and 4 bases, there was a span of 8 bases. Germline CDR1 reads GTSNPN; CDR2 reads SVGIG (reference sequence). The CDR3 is CAWTGSGANVLTF. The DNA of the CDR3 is TGTGCCTGGACTGGGTCAGGGGCCAACGTCCTGACTTTC.

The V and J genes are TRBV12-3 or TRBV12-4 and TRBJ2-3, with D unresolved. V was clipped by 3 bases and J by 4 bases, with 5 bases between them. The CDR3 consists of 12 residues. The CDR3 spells CASSFSPDTQYF. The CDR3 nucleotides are TGTGCCAGCAGTTTTTCGCCAGATACGCAGTATTTT.

CDR3 region: CASSQPTGTKHTEAFF. The CDR3 region has the DNA TGCGCCAGCAGCCAACCCACCGGGACAAAGCACACTGAAGCTTTCTTT. The chain uses TRBV4-1 and TRBJ1-1, with D perhaps TRBD1 (6 bases). The ends were cut back, 2 bases at V and 3 bases at J, with 16 bases in the middle. The germline V gene has CDR1 MGHRA and CDR2 YSYEKL. The CDR3 extends over 16 amino acids.

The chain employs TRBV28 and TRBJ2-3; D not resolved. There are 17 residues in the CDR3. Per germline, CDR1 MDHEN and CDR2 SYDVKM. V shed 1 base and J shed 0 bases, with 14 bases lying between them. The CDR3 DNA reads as TGTGCCAGCAGTTTATACACGCCAGGTTCTAGCACAGATACGCAGTATTTT. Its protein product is CASSLYTPGSSTDTQYF. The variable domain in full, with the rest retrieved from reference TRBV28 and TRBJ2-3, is DVKVTQSSRYLVKRTGEKVFLECVQDMDHENMFWYRQDPGLGLRLIYFSYDVKMKEKGDIPEGYSVSREKKERFSLILESASTNQTSMYLCASSLYTPGSSTDTQYFGPGTRLTVL.

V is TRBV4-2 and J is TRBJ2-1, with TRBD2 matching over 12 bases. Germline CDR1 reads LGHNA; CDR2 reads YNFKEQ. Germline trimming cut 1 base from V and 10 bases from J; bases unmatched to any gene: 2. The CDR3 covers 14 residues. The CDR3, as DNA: TGTGCCAGCAGCCAAGGGACTAGCGGGGAGGAGCAGTTCTTC. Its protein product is CASSQGTSGEEQFF.

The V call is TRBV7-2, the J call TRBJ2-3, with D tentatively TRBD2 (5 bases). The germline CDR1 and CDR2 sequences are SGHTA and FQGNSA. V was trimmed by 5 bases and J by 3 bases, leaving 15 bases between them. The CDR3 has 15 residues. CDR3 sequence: CASSPSYGETDTQYF. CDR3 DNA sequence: TGTGCCAGCAGCCCCTCATACGGGGAGACAGATACGCAGTATTTT.

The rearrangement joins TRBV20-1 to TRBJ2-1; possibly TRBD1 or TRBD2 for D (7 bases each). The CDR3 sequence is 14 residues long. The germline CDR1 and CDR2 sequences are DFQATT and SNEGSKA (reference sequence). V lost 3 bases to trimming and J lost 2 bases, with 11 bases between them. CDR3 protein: CSASAGGAYNEQFF. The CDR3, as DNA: TGCAGTGCTAGTGCAGGGGGGGCCTACAATGAGCAGTTCTTC.

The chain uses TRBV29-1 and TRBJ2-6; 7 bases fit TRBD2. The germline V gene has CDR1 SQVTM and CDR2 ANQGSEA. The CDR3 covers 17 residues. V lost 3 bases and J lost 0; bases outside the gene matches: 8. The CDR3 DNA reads TGCAGCGTTGATGTCGGCGGGAGTTACTCTGGGGCCAACGTCCTGACTTTC. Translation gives CSVDVGGSYSGANVLTF.